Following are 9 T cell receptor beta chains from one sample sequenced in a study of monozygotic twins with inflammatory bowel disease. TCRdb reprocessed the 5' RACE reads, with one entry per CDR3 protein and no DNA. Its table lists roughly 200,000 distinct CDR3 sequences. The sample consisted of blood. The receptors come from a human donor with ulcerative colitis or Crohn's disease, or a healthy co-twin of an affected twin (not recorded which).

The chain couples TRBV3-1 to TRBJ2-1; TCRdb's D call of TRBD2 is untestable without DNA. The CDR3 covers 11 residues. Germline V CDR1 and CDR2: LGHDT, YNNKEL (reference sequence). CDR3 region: CASSQRDEQFF.

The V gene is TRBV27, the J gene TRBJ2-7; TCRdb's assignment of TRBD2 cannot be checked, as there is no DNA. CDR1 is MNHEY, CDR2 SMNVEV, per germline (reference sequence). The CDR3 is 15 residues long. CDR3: CASTRLAGGDYEQYF.

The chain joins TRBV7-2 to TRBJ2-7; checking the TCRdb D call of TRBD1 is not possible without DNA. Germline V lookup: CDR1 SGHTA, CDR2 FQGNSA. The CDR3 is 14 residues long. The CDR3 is CASSIKTGHSEQYF. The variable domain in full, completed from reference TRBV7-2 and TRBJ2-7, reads GAGVSQSPSNKVTEKGKDVELRCDPISGHTALYWYRQSLGQGLEFLIYFQGNSAPDKSGLPSDRFSAERTGGSVSTLTIQRTQQEDSAVYLCASSIKTGHSEQYFGPGTRLTVT.

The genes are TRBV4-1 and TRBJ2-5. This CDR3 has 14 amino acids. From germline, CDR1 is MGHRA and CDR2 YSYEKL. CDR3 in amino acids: CASSQALQQETQYF.

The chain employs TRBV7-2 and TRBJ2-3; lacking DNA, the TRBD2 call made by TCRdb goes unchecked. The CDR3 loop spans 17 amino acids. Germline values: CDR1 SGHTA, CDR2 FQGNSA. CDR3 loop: CASSYLPAGGKTDTQYF.

The CDR3 sequence is CASSFAGTGGYEQYF. V usage is TRBV5-4 and J usage is TRBJ2-7; TCRdb's D gene call, TRBD1, goes unchecked for lack of DNA. CDR3 length: 15 amino acids. Germline CDR1 SGHNT, CDR2 YYREEE (reference sequence).

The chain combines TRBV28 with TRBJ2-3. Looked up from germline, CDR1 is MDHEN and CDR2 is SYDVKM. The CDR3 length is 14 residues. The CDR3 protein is CASSSTESTDTQYF.

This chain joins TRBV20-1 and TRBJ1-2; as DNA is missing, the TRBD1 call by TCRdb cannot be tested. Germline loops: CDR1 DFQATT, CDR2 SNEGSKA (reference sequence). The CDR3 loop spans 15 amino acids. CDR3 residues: CSAHDRDTSPYGYTF.

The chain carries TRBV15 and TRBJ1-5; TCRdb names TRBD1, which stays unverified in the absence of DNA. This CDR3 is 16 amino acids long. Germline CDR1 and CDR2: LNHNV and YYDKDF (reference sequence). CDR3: CATSRGQQATLEPQHF.